One and the same sample provided the 18 T cell receptor beta chains below, sequenced in a study of cytomegalovirus exposure and HLA in healthy donors. In the PCR, 60 Vbeta and 13 Jbeta primers were used. Assay used: immunoSEQ multiplex PCR; TCRdb lists only in-frame clones, some missing. Among about 85,000 clones, about three quarters were seen once, and the ten largest hold under 2.5%. The sequenced sample was PBMCs. The receptors derive from a boy younger than 18 in good health and CMV-seronegative.

The chain links TRBV10-3 to TRBJ1-4; 11 bases are a match to TRBD1. The CDR3 is 16 amino acids. Germline CDR1 and CDR2: ENHRY and SYGVKD. V gave up 0 bases and J gave up 8 bases; unmatched junction bases: 5. The CDR3 sequence: CAISESGTGGGEKLFF. CDR3 nucleotides: TGTGCCATCAGTGAGTCCGGGACAGGGGGAGGAGAAAAACTGTTTTTT.

The genes are TRBV9 and TRBJ2-1; TRBD2 aligns across 11 bases. Per the germline V gene, CDR1 is SGDLS and CDR2 is YYNGEE. Trimming cost V 4 bases and J 3 bases; bases outside gene matches: 3. The CDR3 loop spans 15 amino acids. The DNA of the CDR3 is TGTGCCAGCAGCAAGACTAGCGGGAACTACAATGAGCAGTTCTTC. It is translated as CASSKTSGNYNEQFF.

V usage is TRBV10-3 and J usage is TRBJ2-3; weak D call: TRBD1 (6 bases). The CDR3 totals 14 residues. CDR1 and CDR2 (germline): ENHRY, SYGVKD. Trimming left V 10 bases short and J 1 base short, with 15 bases between. CDR3 region: CATGQGSGTDTQYF. The DNA for the CDR3 is TGTGCCACCGGCCAGGGGTCTGGCACAGATACGCAGTATTTT.

This chain connects TRBV5-1 to TRBJ2-1; 8 positions match TRBD1. Germline CDR1 SGHRS, CDR2 YFSETQ. V was pared by 5 bases and J by 2 bases, with 3 bases of the junction left unmatched. This CDR3 contains 14 residues. In DNA, the CDR3 is TGCGCCAGCAGGGGGACAGGAGCCTACAATGAGCAGTTCTTC. It is translated as CASRGTGAYNEQFF.

This chain connects TRBV18 to TRBJ2-2; 7 bases map to TRBD1. The germline gives CDR1 KGHSH, CDR2 LQKENI. The CDR3 runs 14 residues. The V and J ends lost 3 bases and 5 bases, in that order; junction bases with no gene match: 3. Here the CDR3 DNA reads TGTGCCAGCTCACCCCCAGGGGGTACCGGGGAGCTGTTTTTT. It is translated as CASSPPGGTGELFF.

This sequence joins TRBV27 and TRBJ2-7; TRBD1 aligns across 7 bases. Trimming cost V 5 bases and J 4 bases; bases outside gene matches: 8. This CDR3 has 14 amino acids. Germline loops: CDR1 MNHEY, CDR2 SMNVEV (reference sequence). The CDR3 DNA follows: TGTGCCAGCAGTGTCTCGAGGGGGCAATACGAGCAGTACTTC. Translated, it gives CASSVSRGQYEQYF.

This clone was detected a few times. V gene TRBV7-9 combines with J gene TRBJ2-1; D gene unclear. This CDR3 region has 17 residues. Between the trimmed V and J ends, which lost 3 bases and 5 bases, there was a span of 20 bases. The germline V gene has CDR1 SEHNR and CDR2 FQNEAQ (reference sequence). The CDR3, as DNA: TGTGCCAGCAGCTTCGCTGCCCCCCCGGCTCGGGACAATGAGCAGTTCTTC. Amino acid sequence: CASSFAAPPARDNEQFF.

V and J are TRBV29-1 and TRBJ2-3; D may be TRBD2 (5 bases). V lost 7 bases and J 4 bases, leaving 9 bases between the germline ends. CDR1 SQVTM and CDR2 ANQGSEA come from the germline V gene. The CDR3 runs to 11 residues. In DNA, the CDR3 is TGCAGCGCCCAAGCGGCAGATACGCAGTATTTT. Protein: CSAQAADTQYF.

As for this clone: The junction and the germline gene differ at one end; a read error may be behind it. The CDR3 region has the DNA TGTGCCAGCCGTTTGGGGCAGCAGTACAATCAGCCCCAGCATTTT. Translated: CASRLGQQYNQPQHF. This sequence joins TRBV28 and TRBJ1-5; maybe TRBD1 (5 bases). Germline loops: CDR1 MDHEN, CDR2 SYDVKM. The CDR3 totals 15 residues.

The chain links TRBV5-6 to TRBJ1-2; 7 bases match TRBD1. Germline V CDR1 and CDR2: SGHDT, YYEEEE. The junction had 4 bases not matched to a gene; V was cut back by 2 bases and J by 0 bases. This CDR3 has 15 amino acids. The chain's CDR3 is CASSLPGTANYGYTF. CDR3 DNA: TGTGCCAGCAGCTTACCCGGGACAGCTAACTATGGCTACACCTTC. Using reference TRBV5-6 and TRBJ1-2 for the parts outside the CDR3, the full variable domain is DAGVTQSPTHLIKTRGQQVTLRCSPKSGHDTVSWYQQALGQGPQFIFQYYEEEERQRGNFPDRFSGHQFPNYSSELNVNALLLGDSALYLCASSLPGTANYGYTFGSGTRLTVV.

The rearrangement links TRBV27 to TRBJ2-3; weak D call: TRBD1 (7 bases). V shed 6 bases and J shed 4 bases, with 11 bases lying between them. Looked up from germline, CDR1 is MNHEY and CDR2 is SMNVEV (reference sequence). This CDR3 spans 13 amino acids. For the CDR3, the DNA is TGTGCCAGCAGCCAGGGGGGCCCAGATACGCAGTATTTT. The encoded protein is CASSQGGPDTQYF.

The chain couples TRBV28 to TRBJ2-1; D is uncertain. The V end lost 5 bases, the J end lost 8 bases, and 7 bases lay between the germline ends. Germline CDR1 reads MDHEN; CDR2 reads SYDVKM. CDR3 length: 11 residues. CDR3 DNA: TGTGCCAGCAGTCTCTCGGATGAGCAGTTCTTC. It codes for CASSLSDEQFF. The variable domain in full, with the rest retrieved from reference TRBV28 and TRBJ2-1, is DVKVTQSSRYLVKRTGEKVFLECVQDMDHENMFWYRQDPGLGLRLIYFSYDVKMKEKGDIPEGYSVSREKKERFSLILESASTNQTSMYLCASSLSDEQFFGPGTRLTVL.

The chain uses TRBV15 and TRBJ1-4; TRBD1 matches 7 bases. Losses at the gene ends were 1 base for V and 6 bases for J; bases not matched to a gene: 5. Germline CDR1 reads LNHNV; CDR2 reads YYDKDF (reference sequence). CDR3 length: 15 residues. Here the CDR3 reads CATSRASRGDEKLFF. The CDR3 nucleotides read TGTGCCACCAGCAGAGCGTCCAGGGGGGATGAAAAACTGTTTTTT.

The J gene is TRBJ1-5, the V gene TRBV2, with 8 bases matching TRBD1. J lost 3 bases, V lost 6 bases, and 10 bases had no gene match. Germline V gene sequence: CDR1 SNHLY, CDR2 FYNNEI. This CDR3 region has 16 residues. The CDR3 is CASRGLQGAPNQPQHF. In nucleotides, the CDR3 is TGTGCCAGCAGGGGCCTTCAGGGGGCCCCCAATCAGCCCCAGCATTTT.

This clone was recorded a few times. The chain recombines TRBV30 with TRBJ2-1, with D tentatively TRBD1 (5 bases). V was cut by 3 bases and J by 5 bases, with 14 bases left in between. Germline V gene lookup returns CDR1 GTSNPN and CDR2 SVGIG (reference sequence). This CDR3 contains 14 residues. In nucleotides, the CDR3 is TGTGCCTGGAGAGGGGCCTACAGTAACAATGAGCAGTTCTTC. Translating gives CAWRGAYSNNEQFF. The variable domain in full, with the rest retrieved from reference TRBV30 and TRBJ2-1, is SQTIHQWPATLVQPVGSPLSLECTVEGTSNPNLYWYRQAAGRGLQLLFYSVGIGQISSEVPQNLSASRPQDRQFILSSKKLLLSDSGFYLCAWRGAYSNNEQFFGPGTRLTVL.

This clone was picked up one time. This chain links TRBV4-1 with TRBJ1-5; TRBD1 matches 7 bases. This CDR3 region has 14 residues. V lost 2 bases and J lost 5; bases outside the gene matches: 3. Germline lookup yields CDR1 MGHRA and CDR2 YSYEKL. The CDR3 bases are TGCGCCAGCAGCCAAACAGGGGTGCATCAGCCCCAGCATTTT. The encoded protein is CASSQTGVHQPQHF.

The chain combines TRBV5-1 with TRBJ1-2; D uncertain. The CDR3 runs 14 residues. Germline V lookup: CDR1 SGHRS, CDR2 YFSETQ. With 6 bases removed from V and 0 bases from J, the gap between germline ends came to 12 bases. This CDR3 is CASTPQTANYGYTF. CDR3 nucleotide sequence: TGCGCCAGCACACCCCAAACAGCTAACTATGGCTACACCTTC.

This clone was seen a few times. The chain is built from TRBV4-1 and TRBJ1-3; 8 bases fit TRBD1. V was clipped by 2 bases and J by 0 bases; unmatched bases: 3. Germline CDR1 is MGHRA and CDR2 is YSYEKL. The CDR3 is 16 residues long. In nucleotides, the CDR3 is TGCGCCAGCAGCCAACCGACAGGGGACTCTGGAAACACCATATATTTT. This encodes CASSQPTGDSGNTIYF.